These T cell receptor beta chains were read from a single sample in a study of technical replicates of blood from a few donors. The repertoire was sequenced with immunoSEQ multiplex PCR; TCRdb's copy has only in-frame clones and lacks some. The repertoire holds under 95,000 clones, with 94% as singletons. Sequencing was done on a sample of T cells isolated from PBMCs. Every receptor here comes from a human donor in good health. The CDR3 runs from the conserved cysteine through the conserved F or W. D genes are given only for firm matches. Some rows have no size entry. The others give once, few or many, or a class for an expanded clone.

cdr3_aa cdr3_nt j_call v_call clone_size d_call
CASSKLAGGYLNEQFF TGTGCCAGCAGCAAACTAGCGGGGGGTTATCTGAATGAGCAGTTCTTC TRBJ2-1 TRBV11-3 . TRBD2
CSVYRGTEAFF TGCAGCGTTTACAGGGGTACTGAAGCTTTCTTT TRBJ1-1 TRBV29-1 . TRBD1
CASSLVGNILAQPQHF TGTGCCAGCAGCTTGGTGGGTAATATCTTAGCTCAGCCCCAGCATTTT TRBJ1-5 TRBV5-5 . .
CASSQDRGGYTF TGTGCCAGCAGCCAGGACAGGGGTGGCTACACCTTC TRBJ1-2 TRBV5-4 . TRBD1
CASSLFMGGSQPQHF TGTGCCAGCAGTTTATTCATGGGGGGTAGTCAGCCCCAGCATTTT TRBJ1-5 TRBV27 . .
CASSLTLGGNYGYTF TGTGCCAGCAGTTTAACCTTAGGGGGTAACTATGGCTACACCTTC TRBJ1-2 TRBV27 once .
CASSLLGGFNYGYTF TGTGCCAGCAGTTTATTGGGGGGGTTCAACTATGGCTACACCTTC TRBJ1-2 TRBV27 . .
CASSSPFRNGYTF TGTGCCAGTAGTAGCCCCTTCAGGAATGGCTACACCTTC TRBJ1-2 TRBV19 . .
CSAEKGGDSLEQYF TGCAGCGCCGAGAAGGGTGGGGACTCCTTGGAGCAGTACTTC TRBJ2-7 TRBV29-1 . .
CASSVGEGLNEKLFF TGTGCCAGCAGCGTGGGCGAGGGTCTTAATGAAAAACTGTTTTTT TRBJ1-4 TRBV9 . .
CASSVQVSDTEAFF TGTGCCAGCAGCGTACAGGTGTCAGACACTGAAGCTTTCTTT TRBJ1-1 TRBV9 . .
CASSSRGYEQYF TGCGCCAGCAGCAGCAGGGGGTACGAGCAGTACTTC TRBJ2-7 TRBV5-1 . TRBD1
CAWSVGQGNIQYF TGTGCCTGGAGTGTAGGCCAGGGGAACATTCAGTACTTC TRBJ2-4 TRBV30 . .
CASSLRTVRGTEAFF TGTGCCAGCAGCTTGAGGACAGTCCGGGGCACTGAAGCTTTCTTT TRBJ1-1 TRBV5-8 . .
CASMREAGRADTQYF TGTGCCAGCATGAGGGAAGCGGGACGGGCAGATACGCAGTATTTT TRBJ2-3 TRBV9 . TRBD2
CASSQRTGQGGDEQYF TGCGCCAGCAGCCAAAGAACGGGACAGGGGGGGGACGAGCAGTACTTC TRBJ2-7 TRBV4-1 . TRBD1
CASVQGAPNEKLFF TGCGCCAGCGTACAGGGGGCCCCAAATGAAAAACTGTTTTTT TRBJ1-4 TRBV23-1 . TRBD1
CSVESTTSGSDEQFF TGCAGCGTTGAATCTACGACTAGCGGGAGTGATGAGCAGTTCTTC TRBJ2-1 TRBV29-1 . TRBD2
CASSPALQGARYEQYF TGTGCCAGCTCACCAGCCCTCCAGGGGGCGCGGTACGAGCAGTACTTC TRBJ2-7 TRBV18 . TRBD1
CASSSHRQNTEAFF TGCGCCAGCAGTTCCCACCGACAGAACACTGAAGCTTTCTTT TRBJ1-1 TRBV10-1 . .
CASSKVGRDRGYEQYF TGTGCCAGCAGCAAAGTGGGCCGGGACAGGGGCTACGAGCAGTACTTC TRBJ2-7 TRBV21-1 . .
CASSPDRIFRDEQYF TGTGCCAGCTCACCGGACCGAATCTTCAGGGACGAGCAGTACTTC TRBJ2-7 TRBV18 . .
CASSERVGEEKLFF TGCGCCAGCAGTGAACGGGTGGGTGAGGAAAAACTGTTTTTT TRBJ1-4 TRBV10-2 . .
CASTPTGAVRYTF TGTGCCAGTACCCCGACAGGGGCAGTGAGGTACACCTTC TRBJ1-2 TRBV19 . TRBD1
CASSYLLAAYNEQFF TGTGCCAGCAGTTACCTCCTAGCGGCCTACAATGAGCAGTTCTTC TRBJ2-1 TRBV6-5 . TRBD2
CASSSSGQQNNEQFF TGTGCCAGCAGCTCGTCGGGACAGCAAAACAATGAGCAGTTCTTC TRBJ2-1 TRBV7-9 . TRBD1
CASTSYPGVATDTQYF TGTGCCAGCACCTCCTACCCCGGGGTGGCCACAGATACGCAGTATTTT TRBJ2-3 TRBV27 . .
CASSYYNRVNTEAFF TGTGCCAGCAGTTACTACAACAGGGTGAACACTGAAGCTTTCTTT TRBJ1-1 TRBV6-5 . .
CATSRDLSATYEQYF TGTGCCACCAGCAGAGATCTGAGCGCGACCTACGAGCAGTACTTC TRBJ2-7 TRBV15 once .
CASSLMDSRAYEQYF TGTGCCAGCAGTTTGATGGACAGCCGAGCCTACGAGCAGTACTTC TRBJ2-7 TRBV6-6 . .
CASIPAVGGGTTDTQYF TGTGCCAGCATTCCCGCCGTGGGGGGAGGGACCACAGATACGCAGTATTTT TRBJ2-3 TRBV7-6 . TRBD2
CASSPRQGANTEAFF TGTGCCAGCTCACCTAGACAGGGGGCGAACACTGAAGCTTTCTTT TRBJ1-1 TRBV18 . TRBD1
CATTANFGNTIYF TGTGCCACCACTGCTAATTTCGGAAACACCATATATTTT TRBJ1-3 TRBV6-5 . .
CASSLGGSTDTQYF TGTGCCAGCAGCCTAGGGGGAAGCACAGATACGCAGTATTTT TRBJ2-3 TRBV5-4 . .
CASRGLAGAYTQYF TGTGCCAGCAGGGGGCTAGCGGGGGCTTATACGCAGTATTTT TRBJ2-3 TRBV27 . TRBD2
CASSEFQTHDTQYF TGTGCCAGCAGTGAATTCCAGACACATGATACGCAGTATTTT TRBJ2-3 TRBV28 . .
CASQDYEQYF TGCGCCAGCCAGGACTACGAGCAGTACTTC TRBJ2-7 TRBV10-2 . .
CSAYPRGTDTQYF TGCAGCGCGTACCCGCGGGGCACAGATACGCAGTATTTT TRBJ2-3 TRBV29-1 . .
CACGLAGVYEQYF TGTGCCTGCGGACTAGCGGGGGTCTACGAGCAGTACTTC TRBJ2-7 TRBV30 . TRBD2
CASSLSDSNPHGYTF TGCGCCAGCAGCTTGTCGGACAGCAACCCACATGGCTACACCTTC TRBJ1-2 TRBV5-1 . .